Listed below are T cell receptor beta chains from one sample, sequenced in a study of OX40 agonist ivuxolimab in advanced cancers. Some clones are missing from TCRdb's copy, which holds only in-frame ones; the method was immunoSEQ multiplex PCR. Among tens of thousands of clones listed, 83% were seen once. This material consisted of CD4+ or CD8+ T cells sorted from blood, taken in a trial of the OX40 agonist ivuxolimab. The receptor set was obtained from an adult with an advanced solid tumor such as melanoma, head and neck, liver or kidney cancer. CDR3s include the opening cysteine and the closing phenylalanine or tryptophan. The D gene is left open where the match is weak. Expanded clones get a size class; other rows say once, few or many, or leave the size out.

J	size	D	V	CDR3	DNA
TRBJ1-1	NA	NA	TRBV19	CASSIYGGMNTEAFF	TGTGCCAGTAGTATTTACGGAGGGATGAACACTGAAGCTTTCTTT
TRBJ1-5	NA	NA	TRBV12-2	CASRLGQNNQPQHF	TGTGCAAGTCGCTTAGGACAAAACAATCAGCCCCAGCATTTT
TRBJ2-5	once	TRBD2	TRBV11-2	CASSPLATQETQYF	TGTGCCAGCAGCCCACTAGCGACACAAGAGACCCAGTACTTC
TRBJ1-5	NA	NA	TRBV7-8	CASSLELASNQPQHF	TGTGCCAGCAGCTTAGAGTTGGCCAGCAATCAGCCCCAGCATTTT
TRBJ2-3	NA	TRBD1	TRBV7-2	CASSFRQGRVTDTQYF	TGTGCCAGCAGTTTTAGACAGGGAAGAGTCACAGATACGCAGTATTTT
TRBJ1-2	NA	NA	TRBV7-9	CASSPPIRSLDPYGYTF	TGTGCCAGCAGCCCGCCCATACGGTCCCTAGACCCTTATGGCTACACCTTC
TRBJ2-7	NA	TRBD1	TRBV13	CASSGGQLTYEQYF	TGTGCCAGCAGCGGGGGACAGCTTACCTACGAGCAGTACTTC
TRBJ1-5	NA	NA	TRBV10-3	CATLIGGPPLYSNQPQHF	TGTGCCACCCTCATCGGGGGGCCCCCTCTGTATAGCAATCAGCCCCAGCATTTT
TRBJ2-7	NA	NA	TRBV6-5	CASSMGAYEQYF	TGTGCCAGCAGTATGGGGGCCTACGAGCAGTACTTC
TRBJ1-5	NA	TRBD1	TRBV19	CASSSDREGNQPQHF	TGTGCCAGTAGTTCGGACAGGGAAGGCAATCAGCCCCAGCATTTT
TRBJ2-7	NA	NA	TRBV9	CASSPGDKYEQYF	TGTGCCAGCAGCCCGGGGGACAAGTACGAGCAGTACTTC
TRBJ2-3	NA	NA	TRBV9	CASSGGGGQPVARGTQYF	TGTGCCAGCAGCGGCGGGGGTGGACAGCCGGTGGCGAGGGGTACGCAGTATTTT
TRBJ1-3	NA	NA	TRBV4-1	CASSQDSSSGNTIYF	TGCGCCAGCAGCCAGGACAGTAGCTCTGGAAACACCATATATTTT
TRBJ1-3	NA	NA	TRBV9	CARAQGPTFGNTIYF	TGTGCCAGGGCCCAGGGCCCAACTTTTGGAAACACCATATATTTT
TRBJ2-3	NA	NA	TRBV20-1	CSAHSLDTQYF	TGCAGTGCACACTCGCTGGATACGCAGTATTTT
TRBJ1-5	NA	NA	TRBV7-8	CASSPTTALKQPQHF	TGTGCCAGCAGCCCTACGACAGCCTTGAAACAGCCCCAGCATTTT
TRBJ2-1	NA	TRBD2	TRBV7-2	CASSWTTSGGNNEQFF	TGTGCCAGCAGCTGGACGACTAGCGGGGGCAACAATGAGCAGTTCTTC
TRBJ1-1	NA	TRBD1	TRBV6-5	CASSYSTQGYTEAFF	TGTGCCAGCAGTTACTCGACACAGGGGTACACTGAAGCTTTCTTT
TRBJ2-7	NA	NA	TRBV27	CASHPPGTRTYEQYF	TGTGCCAGCCACCCGCCCGGGACGCGGACCTACGAGCAGTACTTC
TRBJ2-7	few	NA	TRBV15	CATSRDRGGEQYF	TGTGCCACCAGCAGAGATCGGGGTGGCGAGCAGTACTTC
TRBJ1-1	NA	NA	TRBV7-6	CASSLGPTDRRTEAFF	TGTGCCAGCAGCTTAGGACCCACTGACAGGCGTACTGAAGCTTTCTTT
TRBJ2-7	NA	NA	TRBV2	CARRATGIYEQYF	TGTGCCAGGCGAGCTACAGGGATCTACGAGCAGTACTTC
TRBJ1-5	NA	NA	TRBV7-8	CASSLLNTGGNQPQHF	TGTGCCAGCAGCTTACTGAACACGGGCGGCAATCAGCCCCAGCATTTT
TRBJ2-2	NA	TRBD1	TRBV27	CASRTGDTGELFF	TGTGCCAGCAGGACAGGGGACACCGGGGAGCTGTTTTTT
TRBJ2-7	NA	NA	TRBV27	CASSKMLQGPYEQYF	TGTGCCAGCAGTAAAATGCTACAGGGTCCCTACGAGCAGTACTTC
TRBJ1-5	NA	NA	TRBV27	CASSLSGRSYSNQPQHF	TGTGCCAGCAGTTTATCCGGTAGGAGCTATAGCAATCAGCCCCAGCATTTT
TRBJ2-5	NA	NA	TRBV25-1	CASGETQYF	TGTGCCAGCGGTGAGACCCAGTACTTC
TRBJ2-5	NA	NA	TRBV7-6	CASSPQGLPLSETQYF	TGTGCCAGCAGCCCCCAGGGACTCCCCTTGTCAGAGACCCAGTACTTC
TRBJ2-2	NA	TRBD2	TRBV9	CASSRTSADTGELFF	TGTGCCAGCAGCCGCACTAGCGCGGACACCGGGGAGCTGTTTTTT
TRBJ2-6	NA	NA	TRBV29-1	CSVEDDSASGANVLTF	TGCAGCGTTGAAGATGACAGCGCATCTGGGGCCAACGTCCTGACTTTC